This entry lists 24 T cell receptor beta chains sequenced from one sample in a study of blood T cell repertoires in COVID-19. Profiled with immunoSEQ multiplex PCR; TCRdb holds only in-frame clones, not every one. The table has some 70,000 clones, roughly 85% seen once. Sequenced input: peripheral blood. Receptors were obtained from a woman in her fifties or sixties with acute or convalescent COVID-19.

The chain carries TRBV6-5 and TRBJ1-2; the D gene is possibly TRBD1 (5 bases). The V gene's germline CDR1 is MNHEY and CDR2 SVGAGI. The V gene lost 2 bases and the J gene lost 6 bases, with 16 bases spanning the gap. There are 15 residues in the CDR3. The DNA for the CDR3 is TGTGCCAGCAGTTACGACAGTATGGATCGGAATGGCTACACCTTC. As protein: CASSYDSMDRNGYTF.

The chain couples TRBV30 to TRBJ2-1; D remains ambiguous. The CDR3 loop spans 11 amino acids. V was trimmed by 3 bases and J by 9 bases, leaving 9 bases between them. Per germline, CDR1 GTSNPN and CDR2 SVGIG (reference sequence). CDR3 sequence reads: CAWRLTIEQFF. CDR3 nucleotide sequence: TGTGCCTGGAGGTTGACAATTGAGCAGTTCTTC.

The chain carries TRBV14 and TRBJ2-7, with D possibly matching TRBD1 (6 bases). The CDR3 runs to 15 residues. Per the germline V gene, CDR1 is SGHDN and CDR2 is FVKESK. Trimming stripped 1 base from V and 4 bases from J, with 14 bases between. CDR3 residues: CASSQGVVRGYEQYF. DNA of the CDR3: TGTGCCAGCAGCCAAGGAGTAGTCAGGGGATACGAGCAGTACTTC.

V gene TRBV27 combines with J gene TRBJ2-7; 8 bases line up with TRBD1. Germline V CDR1 and CDR2: MNHEY, SMNVEV (reference sequence). The CDR3 extends over 14 amino acids. With V trimmed by 6 bases and J by 2 bases, 6 bases remained unmatched. The CDR3 nucleotides read TGTGCCAGCAGAAATTACAGGGGGGCCTACGAGCAGTACTTC. It encodes CASRNYRGAYEQYF.

The chain uses TRBV19 and TRBJ1-5, with 10 bases lining up with TRBD1. V dropped 6 bases and J dropped 7; count of bases not matched to a gene: 6. Per the germline V gene, CDR1 is LNHDA and CDR2 is SQIVND (reference sequence). This CDR3 region has 14 residues. The chain's CDR3 is CASRATGGGQPQHF. As DNA, the CDR3 is TGTGCCAGTAGGGCGACAGGGGGCGGACAGCCCCAGCATTTT.

The V call is TRBV5-4, the J call TRBJ1-1, with a possible D match to TRBD1 (6 bases). Trimming removed 3 bases from V and 1 base from J, with 13 bases in between. Germline V gives CDR1 SGHNT, CDR2 YYREEE (reference sequence). This CDR3 region has 15 residues. The CDR3 coding sequence is TGTGCCAGCAGCTCTTCCGGGACACCGAACACTGAAGCTTTCTTT. It is translated as CASSSSGTPNTEAFF.

The chain carries TRBV7-2 and TRBJ1-1; D possibly corresponds to TRBD1 (6 bases). Germline V gene data show CDR1 as SGHTA and CDR2 as FQGNSA. This CDR3 comprises 15 residues. V was trimmed by 4 bases and J by 1 base, leaving 13 bases between them. The CDR3 coding sequence is TGTGCCAGCAGCTATGGGGGCATTACGAACACTGAAGCTTTCTTT. Its protein product is CASSYGGITNTEAFF.

A single count supports this clone. The chain has TRBV4-1 and TRBJ1-2; 8 nucleotides agree with TRBD1. The V gene end was trimmed by 0 bases and the J gene end by 8 bases; junction bases not matched to a gene: 5. This CDR3 is 14 amino acids long. From germline, CDR1 is MGHRA and CDR2 YSYEKL. The CDR3 reads CASSQDRTGLGYTF. Written as DNA, the CDR3 is TGCGCCAGCAGCCAAGATAGGACAGGGCTAGGCTACACCTTC.

This rearrangement joins TRBV9 to TRBJ1-4; D remains ambiguous. The CDR3 sequence is 16 residues long. V lost 0 bases and J lost 1, with 10 bases in between. In germline, CDR1 is SGDLS, CDR2 YYNGEE. DNA for the CDR3: TGTGCCAGCAGCGTAGGCGGGCTGGGAACTAATGAAAAACTGTTTTTT. Its protein is CASSVGGLGTNEKLFF.

A single count supports this clone. The J gene is TRBJ1-2, the V gene TRBV12-5, with 7 bases identical to TRBD1. Germline CDR1 and CDR2: LGHNT and FRNRAP. The CDR3 extends over 14 amino acids. V lost 5 bases to trimming and J lost 2 bases; unmatched junction nucleotides: 5. For the CDR3, the DNA is TGTGCTAGTGGTCCTGACAGGGCAAACTATGGCTACACCTTC. Translated, it gives CASGPDRANYGYTF.

CDR3 bases: TGTGCCAGCAGTGAACTGACCCGGAGGACTGAAGCTTTCTTT. Amino acid sequence: CASSELTRRTEAFF. The chain has TRBV6-1 and TRBJ1-1, with D hard to call. Trimming shortened V by 2 bases and J by 5 bases, and 12 bases separated the two germline ends. Germline V gene lookup returns CDR1 MNHNS and CDR2 SASEGT. The CDR3 is 14 amino acids.

This chain links TRBV28 with TRBJ1-1; perhaps TRBD1 as D (5 bases). The germline V gene has CDR1 MDHEN and CDR2 SYDVKM. V was cut by 6 bases and J by 0 bases, with 5 bases left in between. The CDR3 length is 12 residues. CDR3 region: CASRTVNTEAFF. CDR3 coding DNA: TGTGCCAGCAGGACAGTGAACACTGAAGCTTTCTTT.

The V call is TRBV27, the J call TRBJ1-2, with a possible D match to TRBD1 (6 bases). Germline CDR1 reads MNHEY; CDR2 reads SMNVEV (reference sequence). Deletions cut 4 bases from V and 3 bases from J, with 9 bases between. This CDR3 has 13 amino acids. CDR3 nucleotide sequence: TGTGCCAGCAGTTACCAGGGGTACTATGGCTACACCTTC. Residues: CASSYQGYYGYTF.

The chain joins TRBV18 to TRBJ2-7, with no clear D. This CDR3 is 13 amino acids long. Per the germline V gene, CDR1 is KGHSH and CDR2 is LQKENI. Trimming cost V 2 bases and J 2 bases, with 7 bases left between them. CDR3 region: CASSPAETYEQYF. The DNA of the CDR3 is TGTGCCAGCTCACCAGCGGAGACCTACGAGCAGTACTTC. Drawing the rest from reference TRBV18 and TRBJ2-7, the complete variable domain is NAGVMQNPRHLVRRRGQEARLRCSPMKGHSHVYWYRQLPEEGLKFMVYLQKENIIDESGMPKERFSAEFPKEGPSILRIQQVVRGDSAAYFCASSPAETYEQYFGPGTRLTVT.

The rearrangement links TRBV9 to TRBJ1-5, with D perhaps TRBD1 (6 bases). The CDR3 consists of 15 residues. With 0 bases removed from V and 3 bases from J, the gap between germline ends came to 10 bases. Per germline, CDR1 SGDLS and CDR2 YYNGEE. CDR3 loop: CASSVGDISNQPQHF. Here the CDR3 DNA reads TGTGCCAGCAGCGTAGGGGACATTTCCAATCAGCCCCAGCATTTT.

The gene calls are TRBV12-3 or TRBV12-4 and TRBJ2-7, with 11 bases lining up with TRBD2. V shed 2 bases and J 7 bases; nucleotides not matched to a gene: 1. CDR3 length: 13 amino acids. The CDR3 nucleotides are TGTGCCAGCAGTTTAACTAGCGGGGGAGAGCAGTACTTC. It encodes CASSLTSGGEQYF.

This clone was observed a handful of times. The V call is TRBV5-4, the J call TRBJ2-3, with TRBD2 identical over 14 bases. The CDR3 consists of 16 residues. V gave up 4 bases and J gave up 2 bases; unmatched junction bases: 3. Germline-derived CDR1 and CDR2 are SGHNT and YYREEE (reference sequence). CDR3 protein: CASSRTSGGTTDTQYF. The CDR3 bases are TGTGCCAGCAGCCGGACTAGCGGGGGGACCACAGATACGCAGTATTTT. Using reference TRBV5-4 and TRBJ2-3 for the parts outside the CDR3, the full variable domain is ETGVTQSPTHLIKTRGQQVTLRCSSQSGHNTVSWYQQALGQGPQFIFQYYREEENGRGNFPPRFSGLQFPNYSSELNVNALELDDSALYLCASSRTSGGTTDTQYFGPGTRLTVL.

V and J are TRBV28 and TRBJ2-3; 8 bases map to TRBD2. With V trimmed by 5 bases and J by 6 bases, 4 bases remained unmatched. The germline V gene has CDR1 MDHEN and CDR2 SYDVKM. This CDR3 region has 13 residues. CDR3 nucleotide sequence: TGTGCCAGCAGTAGCGGGAGTTCTGATACGCAGTATTTT. It specifies CASSSGSSDTQYF.

The genes are TRBV5-4 and TRBJ2-5, with 7 bases matching TRBD1. Germline V gives CDR1 SGHNT, CDR2 YYREEE (reference sequence). V dropped 1 base and J dropped 4; count of bases not matched to a gene: 10. The CDR3 is 16 residues long. The CDR3 DNA is TGTGCCAGCAGCTTGACCGACAGGGTCGAAGGAGAGACCCAGTACTTC. It codes for CASSLTDRVEGETQYF.

V is TRBV5-6 and J is TRBJ2-3, with a tentative D call TRBD1 (5 bases). Trimming took off 0 bases at V and 3 bases at J, with 14 bases between the two ends. The CDR3 is 16 residues long. Germline CDR1 reads SGHDT; CDR2 reads YYEEEE. CDR3 loop: CASSLDGRARTDTQYF. In DNA, the CDR3 is TGTGCCAGCAGCTTGGATGGCAGGGCTAGGACAGATACGCAGTATTTT.

The gene calls are TRBV5-1 and TRBJ1-2, with D unclear. The CDR3 consists of 14 residues. The V end was cut by 0 bases, the J end by 3 bases, with 9 bases between. Germline lookup yields CDR1 SGHRS and CDR2 YFSETQ. The CDR3 is CASSLGDIHYGYTF. For the CDR3, the DNA is TGCGCCAGCAGCTTGGGAGACATTCACTATGGCTACACCTTC.

The gene calls are TRBV12-5 and TRBJ1-1, with 7 bases identical to TRBD1. Losses at the gene ends were 9 bases for V and 1 base for J; bases not matched to a gene: 11. This CDR3 contains 15 residues. Germline values: CDR1 LGHNT, CDR2 FRNRAP. CDR3 residues: CASMIGGPSNTEAFF. DNA of the CDR3: TGTGCTAGCATGATAGGGGGCCCGTCGAACACTGAAGCTTTCTTT.

The chain is built from TRBV18 and TRBJ1-2, with D perhaps TRBD1 (5 bases). Germline V CDR1 and CDR2: KGHSH, LQKENI. V was trimmed by 3 bases and J by 6 bases, leaving 8 bases between them. The CDR3 loop spans 12 amino acids. The DNA for the CDR3 is TGTGCCAGCTCACCGGAAGGGGATGGCTACACCTTC. It codes for CASSPEGDGYTF.

J is TRBJ2-3 and V is TRBV28, with 8 bases aligning to TRBD2. V was clipped by 7 bases and J by 6 bases; unmatched bases: 18. The germline gives CDR1 MDHEN, CDR2 SYDVKM. The CDR3 runs to 17 residues. The CDR3 DNA follows: TGTGCCAGCAACCCCTCGGGGGGGCGGACATTGTCGGATACGCAGTATTTT. Encoded protein: CASNPSGGRTLSDTQYF.